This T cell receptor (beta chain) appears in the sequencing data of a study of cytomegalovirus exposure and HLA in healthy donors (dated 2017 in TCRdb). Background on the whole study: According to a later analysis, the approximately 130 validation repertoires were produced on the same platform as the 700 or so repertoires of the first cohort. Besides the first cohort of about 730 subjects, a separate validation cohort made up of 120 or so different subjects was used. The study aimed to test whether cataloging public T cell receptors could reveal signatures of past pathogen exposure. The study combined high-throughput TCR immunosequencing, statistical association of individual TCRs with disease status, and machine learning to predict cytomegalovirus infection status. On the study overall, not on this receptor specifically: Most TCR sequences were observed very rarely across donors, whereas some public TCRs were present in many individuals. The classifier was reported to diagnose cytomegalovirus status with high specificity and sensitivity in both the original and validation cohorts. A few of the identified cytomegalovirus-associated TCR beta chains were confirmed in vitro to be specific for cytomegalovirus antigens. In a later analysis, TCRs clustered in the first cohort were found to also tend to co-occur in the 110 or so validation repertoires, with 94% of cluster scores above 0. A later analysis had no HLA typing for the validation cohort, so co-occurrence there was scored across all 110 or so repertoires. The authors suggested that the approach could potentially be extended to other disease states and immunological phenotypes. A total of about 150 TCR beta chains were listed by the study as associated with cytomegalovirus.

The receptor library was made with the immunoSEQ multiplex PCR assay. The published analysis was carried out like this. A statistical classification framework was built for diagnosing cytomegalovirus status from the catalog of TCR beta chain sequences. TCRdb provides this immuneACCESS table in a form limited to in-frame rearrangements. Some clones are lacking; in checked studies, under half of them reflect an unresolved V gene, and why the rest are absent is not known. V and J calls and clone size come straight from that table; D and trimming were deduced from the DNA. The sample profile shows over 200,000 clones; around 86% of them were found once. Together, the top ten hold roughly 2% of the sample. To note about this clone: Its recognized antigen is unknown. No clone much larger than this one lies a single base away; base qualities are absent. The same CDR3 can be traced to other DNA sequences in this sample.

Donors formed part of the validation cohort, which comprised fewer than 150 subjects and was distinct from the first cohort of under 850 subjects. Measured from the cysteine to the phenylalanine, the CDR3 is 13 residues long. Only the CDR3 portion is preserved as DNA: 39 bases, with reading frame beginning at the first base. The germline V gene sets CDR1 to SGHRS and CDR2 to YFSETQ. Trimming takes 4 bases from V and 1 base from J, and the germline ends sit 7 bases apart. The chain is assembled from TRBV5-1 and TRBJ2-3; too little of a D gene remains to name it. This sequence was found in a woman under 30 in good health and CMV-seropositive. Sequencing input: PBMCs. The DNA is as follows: TGCGCCAGCAGCGGGCAGGGCACAGATACGCAGTATTTT. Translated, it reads CASSGQGTDTQYF.